This T cell receptor beta chain was recorded in a study of T cell responses to AZD1222 COVID-19 vaccine. This CDR3 has 16 residues. Looked up from germline, CDR1 is SNHLY and CDR2 is FYNNEI. Unmatched junction bases numbered 11, after V lost 5 bases and J lost 3 bases. Generated by immunoSEQ multiplex PCR, the TCRdb table keeps only in-frame clones and is missing some. The sample includes roughly 60,000 clones, 65% to 90% of them seen just once. On this clone itself: Antigen specificity is unknown.

Notes on the study in general: Spike-specific TCR breadth and depth both grew after two AZD1222 doses. Nearly half of spike-specific TCRs reportedly target variant regions that are unmutated in the B.1.351 and B.1.1.7 variants.

V and J are TRBV2 and TRBJ1-2, with 8 bases fitting TRBD1. The clonotype originates from an adult in good health. Source: peripheral blood, taken on day 0 of AZD1222 vaccination. The chain's CDR3 is CASSSELGQGYYGYTF. The DNA of the CDR3 is TGTGCCAGCAGTTCCGAGCTTGGACAGGGCTACTATGGCTACACCTTC.